One and the same sample provided the 23 T cell receptor beta chains below, sequenced in a study of cytomegalovirus exposure and HLA in healthy donors. PCR involved 60 Vbeta and 13 Jbeta primers. Sequencing was performed with immunoSEQ multiplex PCR; in TCRdb, only in-frame clones are kept and a portion is missing. The sample includes some 140,000 clones, 79% of them seen just once. The sequencing input was PBMCs. The receptor source for this set is a man between 25 and 39 years old in good health and CMV-seropositive.

The gene calls are TRBV7-2 and TRBJ2-3; perhaps TRBD2 as D (5 bases). The germline V gene has CDR1 SGHTA and CDR2 FQGNSA. CDR3 length: 13 amino acids. V lost 4 bases, J lost 4 bases, and 9 bases lay in between. The chain's CDR3 is CASSWMEADTQYF. For the CDR3, the DNA is TGTGCCAGCAGCTGGATGGAGGCAGATACGCAGTATTTT.

With respect to this clone: The junction does not match germline at one end; this may be a read error. This chain joins TRBV7-8 and TRBJ2-3; maybe TRBD2 (5 bases). The CDR3 has 13 residues. The germline CDR1 and CDR2 sequences are SGHVS and FQNEAQ. In nucleotides, the CDR3 is TGTGCCAGCAGCTTATCTAGCAGAGATACGCAGTATTTT. Residues: CASSLSSRDTQYF.

The gene calls are TRBV5-4 and TRBJ2-3; tentatively, D is TRBD2 (6 bases). CDR3 length: 14 amino acids. Trimming stripped 3 bases from V and 0 bases from J, with 8 bases between. Germline CDR1 reads SGHNT; CDR2 reads YYREEE (reference sequence). For the CDR3, the DNA is TGTGCCAGCAGCTCGGGGACTAGCACAGATACGCAGTATTTT. As protein: CASSSGTSTDTQYF.

The rearrangement links TRBV27 to TRBJ2-1; tentatively, D is TRBD2 (7 bases). The CDR3 is 15 residues long. The ends were cut back, 2 bases at V and 3 bases at J, with 11 bases in the middle. CDR1 MNHEY and CDR2 SMNVEV come from the germline V gene (reference sequence). CDR3 DNA: TGTGCCAGCAGTTTACGGGGGGCGCTCTACAATGAGCAGTTCTTC. Translating it yields CASSLRGALYNEQFF.

The rearrangement links TRBV23-1 to TRBJ2-7; TRBD1 matches at 8 bases. TRBV23-1 is labeled an ORF, and its function is uncertain. This CDR3 has 21 amino acids. V shed 3 bases and J 4 bases; nucleotides not matched to a gene: 26. The CDR3 nucleotides are TGCGCCAGCAGTCACCCCTTTATGGATCGTACAGGGGGAAGTGGGGTTTACGAGCAGTACTTC. As protein: CASSHPFMDRTGGSGVYEQYF.

Only one count was recorded for this clone. Here the CDR3 reads CASRGPTQYF. CDR3 nucleotides: TGTGCCAGCAGGGGCCCAACGCAGTATTTT. The genes are TRBV5-6 and TRBJ2-3; D is uncertain. V lost 5 bases and J lost 9, with 7 bases in between. Germline CDR1 SGHDT, CDR2 YYEEEE. CDR3 length equals 10 residues.

The rearrangement joins TRBV5-4 to TRBJ2-1; D uncertain. CDR1 and CDR2 from the germline V gene are SGHNT and YYREEE (reference sequence). The CDR3 covers 12 residues. V shed 3 bases and J shed 7 bases, with 8 bases lying between them. DNA of the CDR3: TGTGCCAGCAGCTCTCGAGAGAATGAGCAGTTCTTC. It encodes CASSSRENEQFF.

The chain is built from TRBV5-1 and TRBJ2-5; tentatively, D is TRBD1 (6 bases). V lost 4 bases to trimming and J lost 5 bases, with 18 bases between them. The CDR3 has 15 amino acids. CDR1 and CDR2 from the germline V gene are SGHRS and YFSETQ. The CDR3 bases are TGCGCCAGCAGCGGGCAGGACAGCCGGCAGGAGACCCAGTACTTC. Translation gives CASSGQDSRQETQYF.

This clone occurred once. V gene TRBV7-3 combines with J gene TRBJ2-1; 7 bases match TRBD2. The junction had 6 bases not matched to a gene; V was cut back by 4 bases and J by 9 bases. Germline values: CDR1 SGHTA, CDR2 FQGTGA. The CDR3 has 13 amino acids. The CDR3 region is CASSYLAVGEQFF. Here the CDR3 DNA reads TGTGCCAGCAGCTATCTAGCGGTGGGTGAGCAGTTCTTC.

A single count supports this clone. The chain is built from TRBV6-5 and TRBJ1-2; D might be TRBD1 (6 bases). The V end was cut by 2 bases, the J end by 8 bases, with 12 bases between. This CDR3 has 13 residues. Germline V gene lookup returns CDR1 MNHEY and CDR2 SVGAGI. The CDR3 reads CASSYVRGEGYTF. CDR3 nucleotides: TGTGCCAGCAGTTACGTCAGGGGTGAAGGCTACACCTTC.

The chain's CDR3 is CASSLIGGAGYGYTF. The CDR3 bases are TGTGCCAGCAGCTTAATTGGGGGGGCCGGCTATGGCTACACCTTC. The chain links TRBV7-8 to TRBJ1-2; TRBD1 is a possible D gene (6 bases). This CDR3 has 15 amino acids. V lost 2 bases, J lost 4 bases, and 14 bases lay in between. CDR1 SGHVS and CDR2 FQNEAQ come from the germline V gene. Together with reference TRBV7-8 and TRBJ1-2, the CDR3 gives the full variable domain: GAGVSQSPRYKVAKRGQDVALRCDPISGHVSLFWYQQALGQGPEFLTYFQNEAQLDKSGLPSDRFFAERPEGSVSTLKIQRTQQEDSAVYLCASSLIGGAGYGYTFGSGTRLTVV.

The chain carries TRBV15 and TRBJ2-3, with D unresolved. CDR3 length equals 16 residues. In germline, CDR1 is LNHNV, CDR2 YYDKDF (reference sequence). V dropped 0 bases and J dropped 0 bases, with 10 bases sitting between them. The CDR3 sequence is CATSRDMTPSTDTQYF. CDR3 nucleotides: TGTGCCACCAGCAGAGATATGACTCCTAGCACAGATACGCAGTATTTT.

V usage is TRBV6-5 and J usage is TRBJ1-2, with 9 nucleotides matching TRBD1. The CDR3 spans 15 residues. The germline CDR1 and CDR2 sequences are MNHEY and SVGAGI. V lost 2 bases to trimming and J lost 7 bases; unmatched junction nucleotides: 8. The chain's CDR3 is CASSYRVGTGPGYTF. CDR3 DNA: TGTGCCAGCAGTTACAGAGTTGGGACAGGGCCTGGCTACACCTTC.

The chain links TRBV6-1 to TRBJ2-7, with 9 bases identical to TRBD2. In germline, CDR1 is MNHNS, CDR2 SASEGT. The CDR3 covers 14 residues. V gave up 3 bases and J gave up 12 bases; unmatched junction bases: 12. The DNA of the CDR3 is TGTGCCAGCAGTGAGACGGGACTAGCTCCATCGGGGTACTTC. This translates into CASSETGLAPSGYF.

The chain carries TRBV28 and TRBJ1-2, with D possibly being TRBD1 (5 bases). The CDR3 runs 11 residues. Germline V gene sequence: CDR1 MDHEN, CDR2 SYDVKM. V dropped 8 bases and J dropped 3 bases, with 7 bases sitting between them. The CDR3 nucleotides read TGTGCCAGCCTAGGGGACTATGGCTACACCTTC. The encoded protein is CASLGDYGYTF.

The chain employs TRBV5-1 and TRBJ1-1, with 9 nucleotides matching TRBD1. Per the germline V gene, CDR1 is SGHRS and CDR2 is YFSETQ. V was pared by 2 bases and J by 0 bases, with 5 bases of the junction left unmatched. The CDR3 has 16 amino acids. This chain's CDR3 is CASSFGQGSLNTEAFF. The CDR3 DNA reads as TGCGCCAGCAGCTTCGGACAGGGGAGCCTGAACACTGAAGCTTTCTTT.

The genes are TRBV19 and TRBJ2-6; TRBD1 matches 9 bases. CDR3 size: 18 residues. CDR1 is LNHDA, CDR2 SQIVND, per germline (reference sequence). With V trimmed by 9 bases and J by 0 bases, 12 bases remained unmatched. The CDR3 nucleotides are TGTGCCAGGCCCCTACCGGGACAGGGAACCTCTGGGGCCAACGTCCTGACTTTC. Protein: CARPLPGQGTSGANVLTF.

The sample holds one count of this clone. V gene TRBV11-2 combines with J gene TRBJ2-7; perhaps TRBD1 as D (6 bases). The CDR3 extends over 14 amino acids. Germline lookup yields CDR1 SGHAT and CDR2 FQNNGV. The germline V and J ends were trimmed by 1 base and 0 bases, with 7 bases remaining between them. The CDR3 sequence is CASSLGQASYEQYF. Here the CDR3 DNA reads TGTGCCAGCAGCTTAGGACAGGCCTCCTACGAGCAGTACTTC.

The chain carries TRBV7-3 and TRBJ2-2; 16 bases fit TRBD2. Trimming at V came to 5 bases and at J to 4 bases, leaving 10 bases not matched to a gene. CDR1 and CDR2 (germline): SGHTA, FQGTGA. The CDR3 loop spans 19 amino acids. CDR3 loop: CASSLPGLAGGIGTGELFF. Written as DNA, the CDR3 is TGTGCCAGCAGCCTTCCGGGACTAGCGGGGGGGATAGGCACCGGGGAGCTGTTTTTT.

This chain links TRBV7-3 with TRBJ1-1; the D is unclear. In germline, CDR1 is SGHTA, CDR2 FQGTGA. V gave up 0 bases and J gave up 3 bases, with 5 bases separating them. CDR3 length equals 13 residues. CDR3 region: CASSLTQDTEAFF. The DNA of the CDR3 is TGTGCCAGCAGCTTAACGCAGGACACTGAAGCTTTCTTT. The whole variable domain, filled in from reference TRBV7-3 and TRBJ1-1, reads GAGVSQTPSNKVTEKGKYVELRCDPISGHTALYWYRQSLGQGPEFLIYFQGTGAADDSGLPNDRFFAVRPEGSVSTLKIQRTERGDSAVYLCASSLTQDTEAFFGQGTRLTVV.

This CDR3 reads CASNFRQANEAFF. The CDR3 DNA sequence: TGTGCCAGCAATTTTCGACAGGCCAACGAAGCTTTCTTT. The J gene is TRBJ1-1, the V gene TRBV6-1, with D perhaps matching TRBD1 (6 bases). Trimming took off 7 bases at V and 8 bases at J, with 17 bases between the two ends. This CDR3 region has 13 residues. Germline CDR1 reads MNHNS; CDR2 reads SASEGT.

This clone occurred once. The chain combines TRBV7-6 with TRBJ2-1, with 12 bases that match TRBD2. The length of the CDR3 is 14 residues. Germline-derived CDR1 and CDR2 are SGHVS and FNYEAQ. The V and J ends lost 5 bases and 6 bases, in that order; junction bases with no gene match: 2. CDR3 in DNA: TGTGCCAGCAGCGCTAGCGGGAGGGCCAATGAGCAGTTCTTC. Translation gives CASSASGRANEQFF.

The chain uses TRBV6-6 and TRBJ2-1; 7 bases fit TRBD2. The length of the CDR3 is 15 residues. Per germline, CDR1 MNHNY and CDR2 SVGAGI (reference sequence). Trimming took 2 bases from V and 4 from J; bases not matched to a gene: 5. CDR3 residues: CASSYGPSGYNEQFF. DNA for the CDR3: TGTGCCAGCAGTTACGGGCCTAGCGGATACAATGAGCAGTTCTTC.